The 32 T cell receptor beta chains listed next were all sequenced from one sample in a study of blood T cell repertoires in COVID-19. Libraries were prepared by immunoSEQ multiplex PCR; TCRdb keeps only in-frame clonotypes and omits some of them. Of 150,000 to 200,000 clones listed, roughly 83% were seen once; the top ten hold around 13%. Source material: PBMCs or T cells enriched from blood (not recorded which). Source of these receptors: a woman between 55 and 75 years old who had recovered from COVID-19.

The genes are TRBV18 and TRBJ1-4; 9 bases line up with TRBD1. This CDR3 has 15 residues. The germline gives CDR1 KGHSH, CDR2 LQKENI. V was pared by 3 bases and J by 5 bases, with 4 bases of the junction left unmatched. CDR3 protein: CASSPLGTGNEKLFF. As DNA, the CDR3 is TGTGCCAGCTCACCTCTCGGGACAGGGAATGAAAAACTGTTTTTT. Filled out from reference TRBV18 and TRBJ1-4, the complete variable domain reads NAGVMQNPRHLVRRRGQEARLRCSPMKGHSHVYWYRQLPEEGLKFMVYLQKENIIDESGMPKERFSAEFPKEGPSILRIQQVVRGDSAAYFCASSPLGTGNEKLFFGSGTQLSVL.

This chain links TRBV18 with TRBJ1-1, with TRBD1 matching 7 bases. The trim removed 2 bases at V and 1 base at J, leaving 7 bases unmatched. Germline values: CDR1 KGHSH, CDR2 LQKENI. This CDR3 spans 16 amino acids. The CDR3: CASSPRQGVGNTEAFF. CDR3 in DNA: TGTGCCAGCTCACCAAGACAGGGAGTTGGGAACACTGAAGCTTTCTTT.

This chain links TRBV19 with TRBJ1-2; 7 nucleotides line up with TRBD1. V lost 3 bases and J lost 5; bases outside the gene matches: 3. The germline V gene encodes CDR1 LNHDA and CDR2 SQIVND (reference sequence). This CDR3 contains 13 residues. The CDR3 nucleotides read TGTGCCAGTAGTATGGACAGGACTTATGGCTACACCTTC. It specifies CASSMDRTYGYTF.

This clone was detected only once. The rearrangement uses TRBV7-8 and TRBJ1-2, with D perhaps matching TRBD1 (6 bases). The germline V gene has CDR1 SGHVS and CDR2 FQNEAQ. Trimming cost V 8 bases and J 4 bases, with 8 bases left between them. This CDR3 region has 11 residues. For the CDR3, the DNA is TGTGCCAGCGGACAGTCCTATGGCTACACCTTC. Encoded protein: CASGQSYGYTF. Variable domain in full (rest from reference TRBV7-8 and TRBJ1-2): GAGVSQSPRYKVAKRGQDVALRCDPISGHVSLFWYQQALGQGPEFLTYFQNEAQLDKSGLPSDRFFAERPEGSVSTLKIQRTQQEDSAVYLCASGQSYGYTFGSGTRLTVV.

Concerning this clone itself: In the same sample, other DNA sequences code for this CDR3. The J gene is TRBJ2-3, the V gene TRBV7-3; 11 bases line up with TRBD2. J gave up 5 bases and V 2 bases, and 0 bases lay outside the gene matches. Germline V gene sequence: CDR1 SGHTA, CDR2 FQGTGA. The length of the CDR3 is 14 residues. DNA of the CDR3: TGTGCCAGCAGCTTAGGGACTAGCGGAGATACGCAGTATTTT. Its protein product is CASSLGTSGDTQYF.

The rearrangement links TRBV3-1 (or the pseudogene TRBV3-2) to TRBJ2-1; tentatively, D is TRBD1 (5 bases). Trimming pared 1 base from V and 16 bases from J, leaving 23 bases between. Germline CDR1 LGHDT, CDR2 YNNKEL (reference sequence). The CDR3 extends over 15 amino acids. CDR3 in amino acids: CASSQGGVRTSLLFF. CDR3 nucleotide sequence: TGTGCCAGCAGCCAAGGTGGGGTAAGGACATCACTCCTCTTCTTC.

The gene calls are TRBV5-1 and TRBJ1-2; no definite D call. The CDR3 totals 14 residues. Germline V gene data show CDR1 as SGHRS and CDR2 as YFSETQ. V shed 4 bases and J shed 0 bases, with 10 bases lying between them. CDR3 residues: CASSPRTTNYGYTF. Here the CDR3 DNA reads TGCGCCAGCAGCCCCAGGACTACTAACTATGGCTACACCTTC.

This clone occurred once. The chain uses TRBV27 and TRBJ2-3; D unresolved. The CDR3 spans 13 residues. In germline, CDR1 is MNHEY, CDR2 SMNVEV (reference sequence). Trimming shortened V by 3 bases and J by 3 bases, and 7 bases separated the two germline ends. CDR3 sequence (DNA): TGTGCCAGCAGTTTGTTCCCGACAGATACGCAGTATTTT. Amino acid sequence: CASSLFPTDTQYF.

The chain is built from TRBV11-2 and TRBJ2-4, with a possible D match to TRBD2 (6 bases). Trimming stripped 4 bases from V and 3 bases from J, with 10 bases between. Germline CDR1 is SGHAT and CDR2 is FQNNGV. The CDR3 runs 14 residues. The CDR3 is CASSSWRGKNIQYF. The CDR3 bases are TGTGCCAGCAGCTCCTGGCGGGGCAAAAACATTCAGTACTTC.

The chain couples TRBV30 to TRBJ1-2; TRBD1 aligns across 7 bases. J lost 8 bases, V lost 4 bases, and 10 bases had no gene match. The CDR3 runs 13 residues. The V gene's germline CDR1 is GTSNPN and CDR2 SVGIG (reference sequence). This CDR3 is CAWTPGTALGYTF. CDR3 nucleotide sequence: TGTGCCTGGACCCCCGGGACAGCGCTGGGCTACACCTTC. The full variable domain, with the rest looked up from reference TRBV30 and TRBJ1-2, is SQTIHQWPATLVQPVGSPLSLECTVEGTSNPNLYWYRQAAGRGLQLLFYSVGIGQISSEVPQNLSASRPQDRQFILSSKKLLLSDSGFYLCAWTPGTALGYTFGSGTRLTVV.

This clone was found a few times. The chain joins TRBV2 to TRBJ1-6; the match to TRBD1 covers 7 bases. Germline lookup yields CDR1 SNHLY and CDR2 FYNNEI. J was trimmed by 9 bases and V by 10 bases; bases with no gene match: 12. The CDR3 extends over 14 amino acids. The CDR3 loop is CATQGTALSSPLHF. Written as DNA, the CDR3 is TGTGCCACCCAAGGGACAGCCCTTAGTTCACCCCTCCACTTT.

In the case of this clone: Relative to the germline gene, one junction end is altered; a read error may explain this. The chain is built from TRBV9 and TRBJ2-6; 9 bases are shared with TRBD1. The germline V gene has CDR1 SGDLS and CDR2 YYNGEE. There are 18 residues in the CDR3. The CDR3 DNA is TGTGCCAGCAGCCCATGGGACAGGGCCCTCTCTGGAGCCAACGTCCTGACTTTC. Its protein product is CASSPWDRALSGANVLTF.

The DNA of the CDR3 is TGTGCCAGCTCACTTATGACAGGGGCGCAGACTGGGGAGCAGTTCTTC. Protein sequence: CASSLMTGAQTGEQFF. The chain is built from TRBV18 and TRBJ2-1; 8 bases line up with TRBD1. Trimming cost V 4 bases and J 10 bases; bases outside gene matches: 15. The CDR3 is 16 amino acids. Germline V lookup: CDR1 KGHSH, CDR2 LQKENI.

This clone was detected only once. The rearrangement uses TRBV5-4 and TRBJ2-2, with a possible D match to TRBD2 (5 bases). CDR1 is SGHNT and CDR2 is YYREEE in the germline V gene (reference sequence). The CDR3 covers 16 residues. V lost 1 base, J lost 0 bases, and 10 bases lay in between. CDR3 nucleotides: TGTGCCAGCAGCTTGCAGTCTAGCACGAACACCGGGGAGCTGTTTTTT. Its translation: CASSLQSSTNTGELFF.

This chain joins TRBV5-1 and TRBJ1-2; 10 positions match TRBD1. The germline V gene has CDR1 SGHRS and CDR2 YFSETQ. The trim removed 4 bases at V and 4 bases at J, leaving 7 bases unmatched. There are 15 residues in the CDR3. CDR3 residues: CASSQSGTGVYGYTF. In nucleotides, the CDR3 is TGCGCCAGCAGCCAATCCGGGACAGGGGTCTATGGCTACACCTTC. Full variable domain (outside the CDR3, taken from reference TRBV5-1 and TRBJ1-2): KAGVTQTPRYLIKTRGQQVTLSCSPISGHRSVSWYQQTPGQGLQFLFEYFSETQRNKGNFPGRFSGRQFSNSRSEMNVSTLELGDSALYLCASSQSGTGVYGYTFGSGTRLTVV.

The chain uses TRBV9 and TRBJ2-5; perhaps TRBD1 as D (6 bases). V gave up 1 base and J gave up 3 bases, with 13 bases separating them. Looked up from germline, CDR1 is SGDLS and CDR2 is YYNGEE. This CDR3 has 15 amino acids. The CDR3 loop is CASSVSPGVEETQYF. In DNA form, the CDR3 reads TGTGCCAGCAGCGTATCTCCAGGGGTGGAAGAGACCCAGTACTTC.

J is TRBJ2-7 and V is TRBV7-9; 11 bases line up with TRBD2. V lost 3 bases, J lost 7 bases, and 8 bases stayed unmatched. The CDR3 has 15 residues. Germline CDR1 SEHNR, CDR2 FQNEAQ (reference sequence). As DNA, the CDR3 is TGTGCCAGCAGCTTTTATAGCGGGAGGGTGGGTGAGCAGTACTTC. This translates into CASSFYSGRVGEQYF.

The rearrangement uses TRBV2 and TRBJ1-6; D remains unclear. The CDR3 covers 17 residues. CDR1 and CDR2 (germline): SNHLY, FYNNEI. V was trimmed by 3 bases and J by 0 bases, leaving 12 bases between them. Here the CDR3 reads CASSERHLSSYNSPLHF. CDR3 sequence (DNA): TGTGCCAGCAGTGAGCGGCACCTGAGCTCCTATAATTCACCCCTCCACTTT.

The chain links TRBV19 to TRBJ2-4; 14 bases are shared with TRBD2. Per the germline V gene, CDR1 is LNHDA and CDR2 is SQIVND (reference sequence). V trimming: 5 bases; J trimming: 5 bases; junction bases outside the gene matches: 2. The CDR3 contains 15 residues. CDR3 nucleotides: TGTGCCAGTAGTGGACTAGCGGGAGGAGAAAACATTCAGTACTTC. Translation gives CASSGLAGGENIQYF.

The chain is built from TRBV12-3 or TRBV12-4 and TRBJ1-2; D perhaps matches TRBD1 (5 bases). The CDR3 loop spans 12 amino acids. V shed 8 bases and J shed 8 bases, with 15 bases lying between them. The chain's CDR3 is CASGPGGSGYTF. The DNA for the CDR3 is TGTGCCAGCGGGCCGGGGGGAAGCGGCTACACCTTC.

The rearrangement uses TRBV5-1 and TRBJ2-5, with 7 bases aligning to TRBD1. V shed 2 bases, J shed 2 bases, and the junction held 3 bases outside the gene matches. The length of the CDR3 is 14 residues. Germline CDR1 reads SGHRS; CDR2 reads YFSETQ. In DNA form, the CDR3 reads TGCGCCAGCAGCTTTATGGGACAGCAAGAGACCCAGTACTTC. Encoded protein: CASSFMGQQETQYF.

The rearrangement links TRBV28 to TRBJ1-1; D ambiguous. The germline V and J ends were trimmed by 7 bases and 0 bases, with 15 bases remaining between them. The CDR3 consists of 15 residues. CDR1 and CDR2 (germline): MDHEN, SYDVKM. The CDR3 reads CASTVTPLMNTEAFF. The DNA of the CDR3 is TGTGCCAGCACCGTGACGCCACTAATGAACACTGAAGCTTTCTTT. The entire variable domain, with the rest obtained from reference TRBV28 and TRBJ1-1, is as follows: DVKVTQSSRYLVKRTGEKVFLECVQDMDHENMFWYRQDPGLGLRLIYFSYDVKMKEKGDIPEGYSVSREKKERFSLILESASTNQTSMYLCASTVTPLMNTEAFFGQGTRLTVV.

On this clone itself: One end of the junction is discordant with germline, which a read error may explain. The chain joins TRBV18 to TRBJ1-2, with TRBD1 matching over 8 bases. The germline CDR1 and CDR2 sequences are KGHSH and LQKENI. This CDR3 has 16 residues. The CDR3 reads CASSPFSGGENYGYTF. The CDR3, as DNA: TGTGCCAGCTCACCATTTTCAGGGGGCGAGAACTACGGCTACACCTTC. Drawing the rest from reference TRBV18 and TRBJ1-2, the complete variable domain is NAGVMQNPRHLVRRRGQEARLRCSPMKGHSHVYWYRQLPEEGLKFMVYLQKENIIDESGMPKERFSAEFPKEGPSILRIQQVVRGDSAAYFCASSPFSGGENYGYTFGSGTRLTVV.

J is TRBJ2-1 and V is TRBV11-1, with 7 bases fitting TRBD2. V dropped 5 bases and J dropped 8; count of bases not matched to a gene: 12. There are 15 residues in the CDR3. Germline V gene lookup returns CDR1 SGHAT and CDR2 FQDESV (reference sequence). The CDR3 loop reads CASSPRGGSRYEQFF. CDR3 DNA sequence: TGTGCCAGCAGCCCTCGGGGCGGGAGTAGGTATGAGCAGTTCTTC.

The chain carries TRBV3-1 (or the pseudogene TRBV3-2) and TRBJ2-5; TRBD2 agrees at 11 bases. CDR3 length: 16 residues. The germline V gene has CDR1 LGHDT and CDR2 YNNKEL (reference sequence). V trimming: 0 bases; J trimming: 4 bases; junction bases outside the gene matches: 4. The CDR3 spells CASSQDSGRARETQYF. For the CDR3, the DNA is TGTGCCAGCAGCCAAGATAGCGGGAGGGCGAGAGAGACCCAGTACTTC.

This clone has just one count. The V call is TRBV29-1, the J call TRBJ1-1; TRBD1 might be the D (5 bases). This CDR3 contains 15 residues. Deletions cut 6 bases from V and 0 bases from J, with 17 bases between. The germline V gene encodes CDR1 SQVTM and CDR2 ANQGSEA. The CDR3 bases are TGCAGCGTCAGTCGGGGGTCCTCTATGAACACTGAAGCTTTCTTT. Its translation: CSVSRGSSMNTEAFF. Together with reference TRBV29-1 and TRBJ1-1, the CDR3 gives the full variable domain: SAVISQKPSRDICQRGTSLTIQCQVDSQVTMMFWYRQQPGQSLTLIATANQGSEATYESGFVIDKFPISRPNLTFSTLTVSNMSPEDSSIYLCSVSRGSSMNTEAFFGQGTRLTVV.

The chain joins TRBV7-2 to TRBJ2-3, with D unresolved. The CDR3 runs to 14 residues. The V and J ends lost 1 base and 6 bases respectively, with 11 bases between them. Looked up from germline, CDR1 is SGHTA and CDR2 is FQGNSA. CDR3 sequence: CASSLVGRVDTQYF. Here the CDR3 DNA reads TGTGCCAGCAGCTTAGTTGGCCGGGTCGATACGCAGTATTTT. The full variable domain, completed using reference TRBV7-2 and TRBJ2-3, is GAGVSQSPSNKVTEKGKDVELRCDPISGHTALYWYRQSLGQGLEFLIYFQGNSAPDKSGLPSDRFSAERTGGSVSTLTIQRTQQEDSAVYLCASSLVGRVDTQYFGPGTRLTVL.

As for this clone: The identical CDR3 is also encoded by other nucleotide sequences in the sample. The CDR3 DNA reads TGTGCCAGCAGCTCCGGGACAGGGGTCGATGAGCAGTTCTTC. Amino acid sequence: CASSSGTGVDEQFF. V is TRBV5-5 and J is TRBJ2-1, with TRBD1 identical over 10 bases. CDR1 and CDR2 from the germline V gene are SGHKS and YYEKEE (reference sequence). The CDR3 covers 14 residues. The V and J ends lost 3 bases and 8 bases, in that order; junction bases with no gene match: 5.

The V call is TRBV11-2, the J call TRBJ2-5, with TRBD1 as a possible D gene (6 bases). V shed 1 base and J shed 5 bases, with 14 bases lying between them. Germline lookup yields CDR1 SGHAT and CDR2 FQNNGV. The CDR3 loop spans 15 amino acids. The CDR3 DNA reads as TGTGCCAGCAGCTTAGGCTTACAGGGTTGGGAGACCCAGTACTTC. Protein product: CASSLGLQGWETQYF.

The CDR3 reads CAWGDTGGDNEKLFF. The CDR3 coding sequence is TGTGCCTGGGGTGACACAGGGGGAGATAATGAAAAACTGTTTTTT. This chain connects TRBV30 to TRBJ1-4; 8 nucleotides line up with TRBD1. Germline-derived CDR1 and CDR2 are GTSNPN and SVGIG (reference sequence). V dropped 5 bases and J dropped 4; count of bases not matched to a gene: 9. The CDR3 has 15 amino acids.

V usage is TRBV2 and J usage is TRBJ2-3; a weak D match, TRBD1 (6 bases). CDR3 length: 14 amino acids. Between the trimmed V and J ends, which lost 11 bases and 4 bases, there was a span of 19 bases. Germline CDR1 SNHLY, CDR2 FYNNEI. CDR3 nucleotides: TGTGCCGGGACGCGAGGGGGAGCGGCAGATACGCAGTATTTT. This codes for CAGTRGGAADTQYF.

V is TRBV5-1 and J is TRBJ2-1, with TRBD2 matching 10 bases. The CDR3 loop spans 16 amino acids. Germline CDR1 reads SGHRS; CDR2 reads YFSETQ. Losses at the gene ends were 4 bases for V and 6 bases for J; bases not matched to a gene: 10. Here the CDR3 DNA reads TGCGCCAGCAGCCCCTTAGCGGGAGGTATGCCCAATGAGCAGTTCTTC. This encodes CASSPLAGGMPNEQFF.